The sequence of this TCR beta chain was determined in a study of T cells in Graves' hyperthyroidism and ophthalmopathy. In the study overall: Peripheral blood samples were taken at initial diagnosis, prior to any treatment.

TCR beta CDR3 sequences were amplified from RNA transcripts. An initial round of RT-PCR targeting the TCR CDR3 relied on the HTBI primer set. MiXCR was run by TCRdb on the multiplex PCR reads, yielding one entry per CDR3 protein. The table lists a few hundred thousand distinct CDR3 sequences, 15% to 19% of them singletons, with roughly 14% in the top ten. Germline CDR1 reads PRHDT; CDR2 reads FYEKMQ (reference sequence). Trimming removed 4 bases at V and 1 base at J, with 16 bases between. The CDR3 totals 16 residues. In its sample, this clonotype was seen many times. What it binds is not known. An absence of ophthalmopathy progression within 18 months meant stable Graves' hyperthyroidism. Study outcomes and limitations: Ophthalmopathy was model-predicted a median roughly 6.2 months pre-onset.

The TCR sequence derives from a woman between 18 and 29 years old with Graves' hyperthyroidism. The sample was blood. This chain links TRBV13 with TRBJ1-1; no clear D. In DNA, the CDR3 is TGTGCCAGCAGCTCGGCCCCCCGGGCGAGGAACACTGAAGCTTTCTTT. Its translation: CASSSAPRARNTEAFF.